This TCR beta chain is from a study of CD8 T cells in ankylosing spondylitis. Libraries for TCR beta were made by quantitative 5'-RACE with molecular barcodes. In TCRdb, the 5' RACE reads were re-called with MiXCR into one record per CDR3 protein. The sample shows 35,000 to 50,000 distinct CDR3 sequences, approximately 11% of them seen only once. Whole-study findings and limits: Clones linked to disease were reported to show significant enrichment in matched ankylosing spondylitis synovial fluid. Within ankylosing spondylitis blood, a TCR beta motif made up of several highly homologous variants appeared to be characteristic. Previously reported in reactive arthritis synovial fluid and blood were some of the motif variants.

Remarks on this clonotype: The antigen is unknown.

V shed 4 bases and J 2 bases; nucleotides not matched to a gene: 5. Per the germline V gene, CDR1 is SGHDN and CDR2 is FVKESK. The CDR3 sequence is 15 residues long. The origin of this receptor is a male donor with ankylosing spondylitis or in good health (not recorded which). Sequenced: blood, either unsorted or a sorted T cell fraction (not recorded which). The chain is built from TRBV14 and TRBJ2-7; 10 bases agree with TRBD2. CDR3 in amino acids: CASSLGTSVAYEQYF. The CDR3 bases are TGTGCCAGCAGCCTGGGGACTAGCGTCGCCTACGAGCAGTACTTC.